The sequence of this TCR beta chain was determined in a study of PD-1 blockade in classical Hodgkin lymphoma. TCRdb's copy holds only in-frame clones and misses some; the assay was immunoSEQ multiplex PCR. Altogether some 63,000 clones are present, roughly nine tenths being singletons, with the ten largest covering 9.7%. Whole-study results and caveats: Newly diagnosed patients and complete responders had comparable diversity at baseline. The CD4+ diversity rise by C4D1 was clearest in complete responders.

On this clone itself: The target antigen is unknown. A junction end diverges from the germline sequence, so it may reflect a read error.

Each patient's relapse followed autologous stem cell transplantation, and brentuximab vedotin exposure varied. CDR1 LNHNV and CDR2 YYDKDF come from the germline V gene (reference sequence). The CDR3 spans 16 residues. The starting material was peripheral blood mononuclear cells (PBMCs), obtained at baseline. The rearrangement links TRBV15 to TRBJ1-5, with TRBD1 matching 10 bases. This receptor was identified in a human donor with classical Hodgkin lymphoma. The CDR3 reads CATNRRTGGFNQPQHF. The CDR3 bases are TGTGCCACCAACAGACGGACAGGGGGGTTCAATCAGCCCCAGCATTTT.